The rows below give T cell receptor beta chains drawn from one sample of a study of blood T cell repertoires in COVID-19. Some clones are missing from TCRdb's copy, which holds only in-frame ones; the method was immunoSEQ multiplex PCR. This table holds over 150,000 clones, around nine tenths found once. The sequencing input was peripheral blood. The receptors here all came from a woman of 80 years or more with COVID-19, enrolled during active disease. Each CDR3 is given with its conserved first and last residue. A D gene is named only where the DNA matches it firmly. Clone size is not always given. Where it is, it says once, few, many or a class for expanded clones.

TRBD2 | - | TRBJ2-5 | TRBV27 | CASSLTGGPKVGETQYF | TGTGCCAGCAGTTTAACGGGAGGGCCAAAAGTAGGAGAGACCCAGTACTTC
TRBD2 | once | TRBJ2-3 | TRBV5-6 | CASSPEAGGLDTQYF | TGTGCCAGCAGCCCCGAAGCGGGAGGCCTGGATACGCAGTATTTT
TRBD1 | once | TRBJ2-7 | TRBV9 | CASSASDRAPYEQYF | TGTGCCAGCAGCGCCTCGGACAGGGCCCCCTACGAGCAGTACTTC
- | - | TRBJ2-2 | TRBV6-2/TRBV6-3 | CASSYIGELFF | TGTGCCAGCAGTTATATCGGGGAGCTGTTTTTT
- | - | TRBJ2-6 | TRBV6-1 | CASSGIGTYASSGANVLTF | TGTGCCAGCAGTGGAATAGGGACTTATGCTAGCTCTGGGGCCAACGTCCTGACTTTC
TRBD1 | - | TRBJ1-2 | TRBV5-1 | CASSLFGTGGFEAYGYTF | TGCGCCAGCAGCTTGTTCGGGACAGGGGGCTTTGAGGCCTATGGCTACACCTTC
- | few | TRBJ1-1 | TRBV28 | CASGDRGATEAFF | TGTGCCAGCGGGGATCGGGGAGCGACTGAAGCTTTCTTT
- | - | TRBJ1-1 | TRBV28 | CASSAQGRNTEAFF | TGTGCCAGCAGTGCCCAGGGGAGGAACACTGAAGCTTTCTTT
- | - | TRBJ1-5 | TRBV6-6 | CASRPTGLDGNQPQHF | TGTGCCAGCAGGCCGACAGGTCTGGATGGCAATCAGCCCCAGCATTTT
- | - | TRBJ1-1 | TRBV5-1 | CASSLGAGNTEAFF | TGCGCCAGCAGCTTGGGGGCAGGGAACACTGAAGCTTTCTTT
TRBD2 | - | TRBJ2-7 | TRBV10-2 | CASMRLATSYEQYF | TGCGCCAGCATGAGACTAGCGACCTCCTACGAGCAGTACTTC
TRBD1 | - | TRBJ1-2 | TRBV9 | CASSTGQGYGYTF | TGTGCCAGCAGCACGGGACAGGGCTATGGCTACACCTTC
- | - | TRBJ2-5 | TRBV7-2 | CASSLGRGRSETQYF | TGTGCCAGCAGCCTTGGACGGGGGAGGTCGGAGACCCAGTACTTC
TRBD1 | - | TRBJ1-2 | TRBV27 | CASRPTPDRAGYTF | TGTGCCAGCAGGCCCACCCCGGACAGGGCTGGCTACACCTTC
- | - | TRBJ2-2 | TRBV6-5 | CASRSGLGELFF | TGTGCCAGCAGGTCAGGGTTAGGGGAGCTGTTTTTT
TRBD2 | - | TRBJ2-7 | TRBV6-5 | CASSLKTSGPSYEQYF | TGTGCCAGCAGTTTAAAGACTAGCGGACCCTCCTACGAGCAGTACTTC
TRBD1 | - | TRBJ2-5 | TRBV5-6 | CASSFTGTGRETQYF | TGTGCCAGCAGCTTTACCGGGACAGGGCGCGAGACCCAGTACTTC
TRBD1 | - | TRBJ1-6 | TRBV6-5 | CASSSGQGNSPLHF | TGTGCCAGCAGTTCAGGACAGGGAAATTCACCCCTCCACTTT